The T cell receptor (beta chain) described here comes from a study of T-cell reconstitution after alpha-beta-depleted transplantation in children. J gave up 6 bases and V 3 bases, and 12 bases lay outside the gene matches. The CDR3 covers 16 residues. Overall study findings and caveats: Counts and diversity of T cells one year after transplant came mostly from newly produced T cells. The origin of high day-60 TCRbeta diversity in some patients lay in surviving recipient T cells and thymic progenitors.

Of note for this clonotype: Its target is unknown.

A library of TCRbeta sequences, prepared with unique molecular identifiers, was generated. MiXCR, applied by TCRdb to the PCR reads, yields one record per CDR3 protein. Of 350,000 to 500,000 distinct CDR3 sequences listed, 43% are singletons. The sample here was PBMCs, taken before TCRalphabeta/CD19-depleted stem cell transplant. The J gene is TRBJ2-7, the V gene TRBV12-3 or TRBV12-4; 9 bases line up with TRBD2. This TCR was recovered from a girl aged 2 to 10 with aplastic anemia, due to receive a stem cell transplant. CDR3 DNA: TGTGCCAGCAGTTTTGTAGAGGTGCGGGGGGGAGGCGAGCAGTACTTC. Translating it yields CASSFVEVRGGGEQYF.